This is a list of T cell receptor beta chains from one sample in a study of shared clonotypes between healthy human individuals. The assay was immunoSEQ multiplex PCR, and TCRdb's table has in-frame clones only and misses some. The profile covers about 1.1 million clones, with around 78% appearing a single time and 0.5% to 0.6% taken by the ten largest. Sample: memory CD4+ T cells from PBMCs. The receptors originated from a man between 18 and 29 years old in good health. Some clones in this sample may be carry-over from other donors' samples. The CDR3 runs from the conserved cysteine through the conserved F or W. D genes are given only for firm matches. Clone size, where shown, is once, few, many, or a class for clones that have expanded.

abundance,j_gene,d_gene,v_gene,CDR3nt,CDR3aa
few,TRBJ2-3,-,TRBV7-2,TGTGCCAGCAGCTTAGGATCTGTGAGCACAAGCACAGATACGCAGTATTTT,CASSLGSVSTSTDTQYF
few,TRBJ1-1,-,TRBV27,TGTGCCAGCAGTACCAGGAGGGCGAACACTGAAGCTTTCTTT,CASSTRRANTEAFF
-,TRBJ1-1,-,TRBV6-1,TGTGCCAGCAGTGGAGTCCTACAGGGTTTTAGAGAGGCTTTCTTT,CASSGVLQGFREAFF
-,TRBJ2-5,-,TRBV18,TGTGCCAGCTCTCGACGGGGGCCCCAGTACTTC,CASSRRGPQYF
few,TRBJ1-5,-,TRBV6-5,TGTGCCAGCAGCCCCCGGGCAGGGCACAATCAGCCCCAGCATTTT,CASSPRAGHNQPQHF
-,TRBJ2-3,-,TRBV19,TGTGCCAGTATGGTCGTCGGTGGGGGCACAGATACGCAGTATTTT,CASMVVGGGTDTQYF
-,TRBJ2-3,-,TRBV7-2,TGTGCCAGCAGCTCGACTCAGGGGCCCCCGAGCACAGATACGCAGTATTTT,CASSSTQGPPSTDTQYF
once,TRBJ2-5,TRBD1,TRBV15,TGTGCCACCAGGGGACAGGGGGAGACCCAGTACTTC,CATRGQGETQYF
-,TRBJ1-5,-,TRBV4-1,TGCGCCAGCAGCCAAGAGGGGACGGCTGGCAATCAGCCCCAGCATTTT,CASSQEGTAGNQPQHF
-,TRBJ1-6,-,TRBV25-1,TGTGCCAGCAGTTGGAGAGTTCTTAATTCACCCCTCCACTTT,CASSWRVLNSPLHF
-,TRBJ2-1,-,TRBV6-4,TGTGCCAGCCAAGAGATGGCGGGGCCCAATGAGCAGTTCTTC,CASQEMAGPNEQFF
-,TRBJ2-5,-,TRBV5-5,TGTGCCAGCAGCTTGTCTCCGACAGGACAGGAGACCCAGTACTTC,CASSLSPTGQETQYF
-,TRBJ2-1,TRBD2,TRBV5-1,TGCGCCAGCAGCGGAGGACTAGCGGGAGTTATGAATGAGCAGTTCTTC,CASSGGLAGVMNEQFF
-,TRBJ2-5,TRBD1,TRBV5-1,TGCGCCAGCAGCGAACCGGGACAGGGAAAAACCCAGTACTTC,CASSEPGQGKTQYF
-,TRBJ1-2,TRBD1,TRBV6-1,TGTGCCAGCGCGGCAGGGGGCAACTATGGCTACACCTTC,CASAAGGNYGYTF
few,TRBJ2-2,TRBD2,TRBV4-3,TGCGCCAGCAGCCCCCTGGCCAGCGGGAGGGCCGGGGAGCTGTTTTTT,CASSPLASGRAGELFF
-,TRBJ2-5,-,TRBV6-4,TGTGCCAGCAGTGAATGGCAGGAATATAGCGGTTCCGAGTTAAGCGAGACCCAGTACTTC,CASSEWQEYSGSELSETQYF
-,TRBJ2-2,-,TRBV7-3,TGTGCCAGCAGCTTAAGGGGGACTGGGAACACCGGGGAGCTGTTTTTT,CASSLRGTGNTGELFF
-,TRBJ1-1,-,TRBV6-1,TGTGCCAGCACCGTCAGGTGGAACACTGAAGCTTTCTTT,CASTVRWNTEAFF
-,TRBJ1-5,-,TRBV6-5,TGTGCCAGCAGCTCTGACCATAGCAATCAGCCCCAGCATTTT,CASSSDHSNQPQHF
-,TRBJ2-3,TRBD1,TRBV4-1,TGCGCCAGCAGCCGCCTTCCCCCGACAGGGGCTACAGATACGCAGTATTTT,CASSRLPPTGATDTQYF
-,TRBJ1-2,TRBD1,TRBV10-3,TGTGCCATCAGTGTACACGGACAGGCAAACTATGGCTACACCTTC,CAISVHGQANYGYTF
-,TRBJ2-7,TRBD1,TRBV28,TGTGCCAGCAGTTTGCAGGGGGCGATTAGATCCGAGCAGTACTTC,CASSLQGAIRSEQYF
-,TRBJ2-2,TRBD2,TRBV7-2,TGTGCCAGCAGCTCCGCTAGCGGGACGAACACCGGGGAGCTGTTTTTT,CASSSASGTNTGELFF
-,TRBJ2-3,-,TRBV5-5,TGTGCCAGCAGCAGGGCAGATACGCAGTATTTT,CASSRADTQYF
once,TRBJ2-5,-,TRBV15,TGTGCCACCAGCAGAGATAGGGGGGTCATTGAGACCCAGTACTTC,CATSRDRGVIETQYF
-,TRBJ1-1,TRBD1,TRBV28,TGTGCCAGCAGTGTCAGGGGGAGTGGGAACACTGAAGCTTTCTTT,CASSVRGSGNTEAFF
-,TRBJ1-2,-,TRBV9,TGTGCCAGCAGCTCCAGCGGGGCCCGACTCCAATCAGTTGGCTACACCTTC,CASSSSGARLQSVGYTF
-,TRBJ2-7,-,TRBV6-6,TGTGCCAGCAGTAGAATCCGGGACCGACTGAACGAGCAGTACTTC,CASSRIRDRLNEQYF
-,TRBJ2-1,-,TRBV11-1,TGTGCCAGCAGCCCACGCTGGACAATTGAGCAGTTCTTC,CASSPRWTIEQFF
-,TRBJ2-2,TRBD2,TRBV2,TGTGCCAGCAGGCAGCGGGAGTGGGACACCGGGGAGCTGTTTTTT,CASRQREWDTGELFF
-,TRBJ1-1,-,TRBV30,TGTGCCTGGAGTTGGGGGAACACTGAAGCTTTCTTT,CAWSWGNTEAFF
-,TRBJ1-1,-,TRBV2,TGTGCCAGCAGTGGCAGGGGAGGAGGCACTGAAGCTTTCTTT,CASSGRGGGTEAFF
-,TRBJ2-3,-,TRBV5-1,TGCGCCAGCAGCTTGTGGGGCCAGGGGGATACGCAGTATTTT,CASSLWGQGDTQYF
-,TRBJ2-1,TRBD2,TRBV5-1,TGCGCCAGCAGGGATGCTCTTACTAGCGGGAGCGGGAGGAATGAGCAGTTCTTC,CASRDALTSGSGRNEQFF
-,TRBJ1-2,TRBD1,TRBV30,TGTGCCTGGGCGACAGGGGACCGCTATGGCTACACCTTC,CAWATGDRYGYTF
-,TRBJ2-7,TRBD1,TRBV2,TGTGCCAGCAGGGAAAGACAGGGGCCCCCCTACGAGCAGTACTTC,CASRERQGPPYEQYF
-,TRBJ2-3,-,TRBV5-8,TGTGCCAGCAGCCGAAAAATTCCAGATACGCAGTATTTT,CASSRKIPDTQYF
-,TRBJ2-2,TRBD1,TRBV10-3,TGTGCCATCGGGGGAAGACAGGGGACCGCTCCCGGGGAGCTGTTTTTT,CAIGGRQGTAPGELFF
-,TRBJ2-2,-,TRBV7-3,TGTGCCAGCAGCTTTGCGACCCCCGGGGAGCTGTTTTTT,CASSFATPGELFF
-,TRBJ2-1,-,TRBV10-1,TGCGCCAGCAGTTTGACGCCAACCTCCTACAATGAGCAGTTCTTC,CASSLTPTSYNEQFF
-,TRBJ2-5,-,TRBV6-5,TGTGCCAGCAGTTACGTCTTTACATCTGGTGGGGAGACCCAGTACTTC,CASSYVFTSGGETQYF
-,TRBJ1-1,-,TRBV7-9,TGTGCCAGCAGCTTAAGCCGGGACGAGCGTTTGAACACTGAAGCTTTCTTT,CASSLSRDERLNTEAFF
-,TRBJ1-2,-,TRBV7-9,TGTGCCAGCAGCCAGTACGATAGACAAGACCAGGGCTACACCTTC,CASSQYDRQDQGYTF
-,TRBJ2-7,-,TRBV9,TGTGCCAGCAGCCCGACGGGGGACTCCTACGAGCAGTACTTC,CASSPTGDSYEQYF